These T cell receptor beta chains were read from a single sample in a study of shared clonotypes between healthy human individuals. Using immunoSEQ multiplex PCR, the repertoire was profiled, and TCRdb retains in-frame clones only, with some absent. The data hold around 690,000 clones, with around 91% observed a single time. Sequences were obtained from memory CD8+ T cells from PBMCs. All receptors derive from a man aged 18 to 29 in good health. Some clones in this sample may be carry-over from other donors' samples. CDR3s include the opening cysteine and the closing phenylalanine or tryptophan. Each record gives: clone size, V gene, D gene, J gene, CDR3 length, CDR3 DNA, CDR3 protein. The D gene is left open where the match is weak. A clone size is listed for some rows: how often the clone was seen (once, few, many), or a class if it is expanded.

>-|TRBV7-2|-|TRBJ2-1|20
TGTGCCAGCAGCTTAGCCGTACCAGGGGATGAGTCTACAATCTACAATGAGCAGTTCTTC
CASSLAVPGDESTIYNEQFF
>-|TRBV28|-|TRBJ1-3|14
TGTGCCAGCAGTTTCCAGGGAACTGGAAACACCATATATTTT
CASSFQGTGNTIYF
>-|TRBV29-1|-|TRBJ1-2|16
TGCAGCGTTGAAGTCTTGACAGGCCAGAGGGCCTATGGCTACACCTTC
CSVEVLTGQRAYGYTF
>-|TRBV13|TRBD1|TRBJ1-1|14
TGTGCCAGCAGCCAGGACAGGGAGGGCACTGAAGCTTTCTTT
CASSQDREGTEAFF
>-|TRBV11-3|TRBD2|TRBJ2-7|15
TGTGCCAGCAGCGCGGGACTAGCGGGTTTTTACGAGCAGTACTTC
CASSAGLAGFYEQYF
>-|TRBV5-4|-|TRBJ2-6|18
TGTGCCAGCAGCTTTGTAGGAGTTATGGGCTCTGGGGCCAACGTCCTGACTTTC
CASSFVGVMGSGANVLTF
>-|TRBV28|-|TRBJ2-1|12
TGTGCCAGCAGTTTACCCGGGGATGAGCAGTTCTTC
CASSLPGDEQFF
>-|TRBV4-1|TRBD1|TRBJ1-5|16
TGCGCCAGCAGCCACTCCGGGACAGGGGATGATTTGGCCCAGCATTTT
CASSHSGTGDDLAQHF
>-|TRBV5-6|-|TRBJ2-7|12
TGTGCCAGCAGCTCCCAGGATTACGAGCAGTACTTC
CASSSQDYEQYF
>-|TRBV4-1|TRBD2|TRBJ2-7|14
TGCGCCAGCAGCCAAGGGACTAGCTCAGACGAGCAGTACTTC
CASSQGTSSDEQYF
>-|TRBV9|TRBD1|TRBJ2-7|12
TGTGCCAGCGGGGACAGAACCTACGAGCAGTACTTC
CASGDRTYEQYF
>-|TRBV15|-|TRBJ2-5|15
TGTGCCACCAGCAGAGATCGCACACGCGAAGAGACCCAGTACTTC
CATSRDRTREETQYF
>-|TRBV27|-|TRBJ1-5|14
TGTGCCAGCAGTGTGGACAGCCGCCGTCAGCCCCAGCATTTT
CASSVDSRRQPQHF
>-|TRBV9|-|TRBJ2-3|15
TGTGCCAGCAGCGCCACCAGGTCGGTAGCAGATACGCAGTATTTT
CASSATRSVADTQYF
>-|TRBV25-1|-|TRBJ2-3|16
TGTGCCAGCAGTGAATTGATGGGGGGCTGGACAGATACGCAGTATTTT
CASSELMGGWTDTQYF
>-|TRBV6-4|TRBD1|TRBJ2-2|13
TGTGCCAGCAACGACAGGGGGCCCGGGGAGCTGTTTTTT
CASNDRGPGELFF
>once|TRBV27|-|TRBJ1-3|16
TGTGCCAGCAGTTCCGCTCGCCAGGGACTCGGAAACACCATATATTTT
CASSSARQGLGNTIYF
>-|TRBV11-2|TRBD1|TRBJ1-5|16
TGTGCCAGCAGCTTAGATGGGACAGGGGGCTATCAGCCCCAGCATTTT
CASSLDGTGGYQPQHF
>-|TRBV5-1|TRBD1|TRBJ1-5|20
TGCGCCAGCAGCTTGGGTACAGGGGGCGCCGGAGGGGCCCCAGGCCAGCCCCAGCATTTT
CASSLGTGGAGGAPGQPQHF
>-|TRBV27|-|TRBJ2-7|16
TGTGCCAGCAGTCCTCTTCTTAGGGGACTCTCCTACGAGCAGTACTTC
CASSPLLRGLSYEQYF
>-|TRBV10-2|-|TRBJ2-1|14
TGCGCCAGCATTGACAGGCTCGGATACAATGAGCAGTTCTTC
CASIDRLGYNEQFF
>-|TRBV19|-|TRBJ2-7|15
TGTGCCAGTAGTATAGGGTTCGGCCGAACCTACGAGCAGTACTTC
CASSIGFGRTYEQYF
>-|TRBV7-9|TRBD2|TRBJ2-1|16
TGTGCCAGCAGCTCCGTCCCGGGACTAGCGGACCTGCCGGGGATCTTC
CASSSVPGLADLPGIF
>-|TRBV9|-|TRBJ2-2|11
TGTGCCAGCAGCGTAGGTCGGGAGCTGTTTTTT
CASSVGRELFF
>-|TRBV28|-|TRBJ1-6|14
TGTGCCAGCAGTTTACTCCTGAGGGATTCACCCCTCCACTTT
CASSLLLRDSPLHF
>-|TRBV11-3|-|TRBJ2-2|15
TGTGCCAGCAGCTTAGATCCCGCGAACACCGGGGAGCTGTTTTTT
CASSLDPANTGELFF
>-|TRBV19|TRBD1|TRBJ1-2|15
TGTGCCAGTAGTATCGACAGGGATAATAACTATGGCTACACCTTC
CASSIDRDNNYGYTF
>-|TRBV5-6|-|TRBJ1-1|14
TGTGCCAGCAGCTTGGGGGTGAAGAACACTGAAGCTTTCTTT
CASSLGVKNTEAFF
>-|TRBV11-2|-|TRBJ1-2|15
TGTGCCAGCAGCTTAAGTGCCTCCCCTGGCTATGGCTACACCTTC
CASSLSASPGYGYTF
>-|TRBV9|TRBD1|TRBJ2-1|15
TGTGCCAGCAGCGCCGGGACAGGGAGGAACAATGAGCAGTTCTTC
CASSAGTGRNNEQFF
>-|TRBV6-6|TRBD2|TRBJ2-7|15
TGTGCCAGCAGTTACTCTGGGACTAGCGGCTACGAGCAGTACTTC
CASSYSGTSGYEQYF
>-|TRBV28|-|TRBJ1-3|13
TGTGCCAGTGAGGGGAGGGGGGGAAACACCATATATTTT
CASEGRGGNTIYF
>-|TRBV29-1|TRBD2|TRBJ2-3|14
TGCAGCGTTGTGGGGGGGTACTTCACAGATACGCAGTATTTT
CSVVGGYFTDTQYF
>-|TRBV27|TRBD1|TRBJ1-3|15
TGTGCCAGCCGGACAGGGAGCGGCCCTGGAAACACCATATATTTT
CASRTGSGPGNTIYF
>-|TRBV28|-|TRBJ2-2|16
TGTGCCAGCAGCCGTACTCGCGCTAGCTACGGCGGGGAGCTGTTTTTT
CASSRTRASYGGELFF
>-|TRBV20-1|TRBD1|TRBJ2-3|11
TGCAGTGCACCGCCGGGACAGGGGCAGTATTTT
CSAPPGQGQYF
>-|TRBV25-1|TRBD2|TRBJ2-7|15
TGTGCCAGCAGTTTACTAGCGGGTGACTCCTACGAGCAGTACTTC
CASSLLAGDSYEQYF
>-|TRBV28|-|TRBJ2-7|13
TGTGCCAGCAGCTTGGACATCTCCTACGAGCAGTACTTC
CASSLDISYEQYF
>many|TRBV19|-|TRBJ2-5|15
TGTGCCAGTAGATCAAACGTGGGTATCCAAGAGACCCAGTACTTC
CASRSNVGIQETQYF
>-|TRBV5-1|-|TRBJ1-4|13
TGCGCCAGCCGTCCAGGGTTTAATGAAAAACTGTTTTTT
CASRPGFNEKLFF
>-|TRBV19|-|TRBJ2-4|13
TGTGCCACGGCAGGGTACACGAAAAACATTCAGTACTTC
CATAGYTKNIQYF